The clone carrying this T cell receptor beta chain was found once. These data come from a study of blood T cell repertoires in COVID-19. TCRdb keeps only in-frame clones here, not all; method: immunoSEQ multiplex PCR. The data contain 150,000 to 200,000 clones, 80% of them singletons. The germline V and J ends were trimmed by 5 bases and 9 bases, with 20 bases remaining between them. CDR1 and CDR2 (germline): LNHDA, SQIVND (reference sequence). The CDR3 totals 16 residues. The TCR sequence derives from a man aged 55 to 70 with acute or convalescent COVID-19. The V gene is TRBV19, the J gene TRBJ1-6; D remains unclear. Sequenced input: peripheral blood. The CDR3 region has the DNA TGTGCCAGTAGTTTAGGGCGGCGTATTGATGGTTCACCCCTCCACTTT. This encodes CASSLGRRIDGSPLHF.